The 32 T cell receptor beta chains reported below all come from one sample, sequenced in a study of tumor and adjacent non-tumor tissue in lung cancer. This sample's RNA came from whole unsorted tissue. Three rounds of nested PCR, following a modified ARM-PCR protocol, produced the TCRbeta library. TCRdb ran MiXCR on the multiplex PCR reads and lists one entry per CDR3 protein. Altogether some 120,000 distinct CDR3 sequences are present, about 66% being singletons, with the ten largest covering 9.5% to 15%. The sequencing input was lung tumor tissue. These receptors all stem from a man in his thirties or forties with non-small cell lung cancer.

As for this clonotype: A much larger clonotype is one base distant, so this may be a read error. CDR3 amino acids: CANSQAGTANYGYTF. Written as DNA, the CDR3 is TGTGCCAACAGCCAAGCTGGGACAGCTAACTATGGCTACACCTTC. This chain connects TRBV4-2 to TRBJ1-2; the match to TRBD1 covers 7 bases. Germline CDR1 and CDR2: LGHNA and YNFKEQ. The CDR3 runs to 15 residues.

This clonotype was counted ten times or more. The chain carries TRBV20-1 and TRBJ1-2; the D gene is possibly TRBD1 (6 bases). Germline CDR1 DFQATT, CDR2 SNEGSKA (reference sequence). V lost 2 bases to trimming and J lost 2 bases, with 9 bases between them. The length of the CDR3 is 13 residues. CDR3: CSARRGGNYGYTF. The CDR3 DNA reads TGCAGTGCTAGACGAGGGGGGAACTATGGCTACACCTTC.

In regard to this clonotype: A much more abundant neighbour one base away suggests this may be a read error. V usage is TRBV6-1 and J usage is TRBJ2-1, with D hard to call. CDR1 and CDR2 from the germline V gene are MNHNS and SASEGT. This CDR3 contains 11 residues. The CDR3 bases are TGTACCAGCACCAGGTACAATGAGCAGTTCTTC. Amino acid sequence: CTSTRYNEQFF.

This clonotype was recorded at least ten times. The rearrangement joins TRBV6-2 or TRBV6-3 to TRBJ2-2; D might be TRBD2 (6 bases). Looked up from germline, CDR1 is MNHEY and CDR2 is SVGEGT. Trimming removed 6 bases at V and 3 bases at J, with 14 bases between. The length of the CDR3 is 15 residues. In DNA form, the CDR3 reads TGTGCCAGCAGGAAGGGACTTGTAGACACCGGGGAGCTGTTTTTT. Encoded protein: CASRKGLVDTGELFF.

About this clonotype: The junction shows a germline mismatch at one end, possibly a read error. The V gene is TRBV20-1, the J gene TRBJ2-2; D is perhaps TRBD2 (6 bases). This CDR3 spans 18 amino acids. Germline CDR1 DFQATT, CDR2 SNEGSKA (reference sequence). The CDR3 sequence: CSARGCPAGLTNTGELFF. The DNA for the CDR3 is TGCAGTGCTAGGGGATGCCCCGCCGGACTAACGAACACCGGGGAGCTATTTTTT.

This clonotype was seen a few times. This could be a read error, since a much larger clone is one nucleotide away. The chain employs TRBV6-5 and TRBJ2-7; D call uncertain. From germline, CDR1 is MNHEY and CDR2 SVGAGI. This CDR3 spans 17 amino acids. The DNA for the CDR3 is TGTGCCAGCAGTTTCAAGGCTCCGGCCGCAAACTCTTACGAGCAGAACTTC. Its protein product is CASSFKAPAANSYEQNF.

A note on this clonotype: It is likely a read error, because the conserved phenylalanine at the end of the CDR3 is missing. This chain joins TRBV5-4 and TRBJ2-7; 7 positions agree with TRBD1. In germline, CDR1 is SGHNT, CDR2 YYREEE (reference sequence). The length of the CDR3 is 14 residues. CDR3 amino acids: CAGSLTGTDYEQYL. In DNA form, the CDR3 reads TGTGCCGGCAGCTTGACCGGGACAGACTACGAGCAGTACCTC.

This clonotype has just one count. The chain couples TRBV20-1 to TRBJ2-7; D perhaps matches TRBD2 (6 bases). Germline values: CDR1 DFQATT, CDR2 SNEGSKA (reference sequence). The CDR3 sequence is 14 residues long. Trimming left V 6 bases short and J 5 bases short, with 20 bases between. CDR3 DNA sequence: TGCAGTGCGTCTATGGGCGGGATAGGCCACGAGCAGTACTTC. Residues: CSASMGGIGHEQYF.

V and J are TRBV12-3 or TRBV12-4 and TRBJ2-7; 7 nucleotides agree with TRBD1. The CDR3 is made up of 14 amino acids. With V trimmed by 4 bases and J by 4 bases, 7 bases remained unmatched. As DNA, the CDR3 is TGTGCCAGCAGTTCCCTACAGGGGTGGTACGAGCAGTACTTC. As protein: CASSSLQGWYEQYF.

Comment on this clonotype: Because it lacks the conserved phenylalanine or tryptophan at the end, this CDR3 is likely a read error. The CDR3 bases are TGTGCCAGCAGAGAAACAGGGGTGGCGGCAGATACGCAGTATTTG. This encodes CASRETGVAADTQYL. The V call is TRBV6-2 or TRBV6-3, the J call TRBJ2-3, with 7 bases aligning to TRBD1. The germline V gene has CDR1 MNHEY and CDR2 SVGEGT. The CDR3 covers 15 residues. The V gene end was trimmed by 6 bases and the J gene end by 4 bases; junction bases not matched to a gene: 10.

A word on this clonotype: A read error is likely, as this CDR3 ends without the conserved phenylalanine or tryptophan. In DNA form, the CDR3 reads TGCGCCAGCAGCCAGGAACAGGGTAATCAGCCCCAGCATCTT. Its translation: CASSQEQGNQPQHL. The chain carries TRBV4-1 and TRBJ1-5; D perhaps matches TRBD1 (6 bases). V gave up 3 bases and J gave up 4 bases, with 10 bases separating them. This CDR3 comprises 14 residues. CDR1 MGHRA and CDR2 YSYEKL come from the germline V gene.

Worth noting for this clonotype: Given a much more abundant clone one base away, this may be a read error. The chain employs TRBV12-3 or TRBV12-4 and TRBJ2-5, with 7 bases that match TRBD1. This CDR3 has 14 residues. Trimming removed 2 bases from V and 5 bases from J; junction bases left unmatched: 5. The CDR3 nucleotides are TGTGCCAGCAGTTTAACGCGACAGGGTGAGACCCAGTACTTC. Translation gives CASSLTRQGETQYF.

In regard to this clonotype: A clone one base away is much larger, so this may be a read error. The rearrangement uses TRBV20-1 and TRBJ2-7; 7 positions match TRBD2. CDR1 and CDR2 from the germline V gene are DFQATT and SNEGSKA (reference sequence). There are 16 residues in the CDR3. The CDR3 spells CSARDFWLADPYDQYF. The CDR3 DNA sequence: TGCAGTGCTAGAGATTTCTGGCTAGCGGATCCCTACGACCAGTACTTC.

With respect to this clonotype: A much larger clone differs from this one at a single base, so this may be a read error. The J gene is TRBJ2-1, the V gene TRBV12-5; the D is unclear. The CDR3 has 14 amino acids. Germline lookup yields CDR1 LGHNT and CDR2 FRNRAP. This CDR3 is CASGLGDSFNEHFF. The CDR3 DNA sequence: TGTGCTAGTGGTTTGGGCGACTCTTTTAATGAGCATTTCTTC.

The chain is built from TRBV6-5 and TRBJ2-2, with a weak D call TRBD2 (6 bases). CDR3 size: 15 residues. The V end was cut by 5 bases, the J end by 8 bases, with 18 bases between. Germline V gene lookup returns CDR1 MNHEY and CDR2 SVGAGI. In DNA, the CDR3 is TGTGCCAGCAGTGCCTGGGACTGCAGATCGGGGGAGCTGTTTTTT. Translated, it gives CASSAWDCRSGELFF.

With regard to this clonotype: This may be a read error: a much more frequent sequence differs by one nucleotide. The rearrangement joins TRBV20-1 to TRBJ1-5; D uncertain. CDR1 and CDR2 (germline): DFQATT, SNEGSKA (reference sequence). The CDR3 has 15 amino acids. The DNA for the CDR3 is TGCAGTCCTAGAGACCCGCTCGGATCCAATCAGCCCCAGCATTTT. It specifies CSPRDPLGSNQPQHF.

Concerning this clonotype: Just one base apart from a much larger clone, this may be a read error. The chain couples TRBV20-1 to TRBJ1-2; perhaps TRBD1 as D (6 bases). Germline CDR1 is DFQATT and CDR2 is SNEGSKA (reference sequence). V was pared by 5 bases and J by 10 bases, with 23 bases between. This CDR3 spans 14 amino acids. For the CDR3, the DNA is TGCAGTGCTTGTAAGGCAGGGGCCCATAATGACTACACCTTC. It is translated as CSACKAGAHNDYTF.

With regard to this clonotype: The CDR3 end shows no conserved phenylalanine or tryptophan, and so a read error is likely. V gene TRBV20-1 combines with J gene TRBJ2-1; D not resolved. The germline CDR1 and CDR2 sequences are DFQATT and SNEGSKA (reference sequence). The CDR3 contains 13 residues. Written as DNA, the CDR3 is TGCGGTGTTAGAGATGGTCTTTCGAATGAGCAGTTCTAC. Its translation is CGVRDGLSNEQFY.

The DNA for the CDR3 is TGCAGTGCTAGTGGGTACAGTCATCTCTACGAGCAGTACTTC. It specifies CSASGYSHLYEQYF. The rearrangement uses TRBV20-1 and TRBJ2-7; D unresolved. This CDR3 is 14 amino acids long. Deletions cut 3 bases from V and 3 bases from J, with 15 bases between. Per germline, CDR1 DFQATT and CDR2 SNEGSKA (reference sequence).

This clonotype occurred a few times. The chain employs TRBV20-1 and TRBJ2-3; unclear D gene. Germline loops: CDR1 DFQATT, CDR2 SNEGSKA (reference sequence). CDR3 length: 13 residues. Trimming shortened V by 2 bases and J by 4 bases, and 10 bases separated the two germline ends. This chain's CDR3 is CSARRTGADTQYF. The CDR3 nucleotides read TGCAGTGCTAGACGGACGGGCGCAGATACGCAGTATTTT.

The chain joins TRBV7-8 to TRBJ2-7; perhaps TRBD2 as D (7 bases). Germline V gene sequence: CDR1 SGHVS, CDR2 FQNEAQ. V shed 8 bases and J shed 6 bases, with 17 bases lying between them. This CDR3 region has 13 residues. Here the CDR3 reads CASGSAGASEQYF. CDR3 nucleotide sequence: TGTGCCAGCGGCTCCGCGGGGGCGAGCGAGCAGTACTTC.

This clonotype has a count of ten or more. V is TRBV20-1 and J is TRBJ2-2; TRBD2 aligns across 14 bases. CDR1 is DFQATT, CDR2 SNEGSKA, per germline (reference sequence). Germline trimming cut 1 base from V and 7 bases from J; bases unmatched to any gene: 5. CDR3 length: 16 residues. The DNA for the CDR3 is TGCAGTGCTAGAGCCCCGGGACTAGCGGGAGTCGGGGAGCTGTTTTTT. Translation: CSARAPGLAGVGELFF.

This clonotype has more than one count but fewer than ten. The rearrangement uses TRBV20-1 and TRBJ2-7; D gene ambiguous. Germline V CDR1 and CDR2: DFQATT, SNEGSKA (reference sequence). This CDR3 has 13 residues. Trimming left V 6 bases short and J 3 bases short, with 15 bases between. The CDR3, as DNA: TGCAGTGCCCGTTTCACGGGTTACTACGAGCAGTACTTC. Translating gives CSARFTGYYEQYF.

Only a few counts were recorded for this clonotype. At one of its ends the junction is not consistent with the germline gene, which may arise from a read error. This chain links TRBV6-1 with TRBJ1-5, with D perhaps TRBD1 (5 bases). Per germline, CDR1 MNHNS and CDR2 SASEGT. The CDR3 spans 15 residues. In DNA form, the CDR3 reads TGTGCCAGTAGTGAGAGGTCAGGGAGCAATCAGCCCCAGCATTTT. This codes for CASSERSGSNQPQHF.

In the case of this clonotype: One end of the junction varies from germline; a read error may be responsible. The rearrangement links TRBV20-1 to TRBJ2-7; the match to TRBD1 covers 7 bases. Per germline, CDR1 DFQATT and CDR2 SNEGSKA (reference sequence). The length of the CDR3 is 13 residues. The CDR3 region has the DNA TGCAGTGCCACCGGGACAGTCTCCTACGAGCAATACTTC. It codes for CSATGTVSYEQYF.

For this clonotype: Since no conserved phenylalanine or tryptophan closes the CDR3, a read error is the likely cause. This rearrangement joins TRBV11-2 to TRBJ2-3; either TRBD1 or TRBD2 may supply D (5 bases each). From germline, CDR1 is SGHAT and CDR2 FQNNGV. The CDR3 is made up of 14 amino acids. This CDR3 reads CASSPRVRVDTQYI. The CDR3 region has the DNA TGTGCCAGCAGCCCCAGGGTGAGGGTAGATACACAGTATATT.

Of note for this clonotype: Being one base from a much bigger clone, this may be a read error. The chain couples TRBV20-1 to TRBJ2-3; 10 nucleotides agree with TRBD1. Germline lookup yields CDR1 DFQATT and CDR2 SNEGSKA (reference sequence). There are 15 residues in the CDR3. V was pared by 6 bases and J by 1 base, with 7 bases of the junction left unmatched. CDR3 loop: CSALNGTGGTDTQYF. For the CDR3, the DNA is TGCAGTGCCCTGAACGGGACAGGGGGCACAGATACGCAGTATTTT.

The chain couples TRBV15 to TRBJ2-2, with 9 bases fitting TRBD1. V shed 3 bases, J shed 6 bases, and the junction held 2 bases outside the gene matches. Germline CDR1 is LNHNV and CDR2 is YYDKDF (reference sequence). The CDR3 runs 14 residues. The CDR3 region has the DNA TGTGCCACCAGCAGGGACAGGGGTCCCGGGGAGCTGTTTTTT. It encodes CATSRDRGPGELFF.

The V call is TRBV29-1, the J call TRBJ2-1; D remains unclear. V was clipped by 0 bases and J by 4 bases, with 10 bases between them. The germline CDR1 and CDR2 sequences are SQVTM and ANQGSEA. This CDR3 comprises 14 residues. The CDR3 protein is CSVEESQPYNEQFF. The CDR3 nucleotides are TGCAGCGTTGAAGAGAGCCAGCCTTACAATGAGCAGTTCTTC.

Worth noting for this clonotype: The junction departs from germline at one end; a sequencing error may be responsible. The V gene is TRBV5-8, the J gene TRBJ2-4; 8 nucleotides match TRBD2. This CDR3 contains 14 residues. Germline CDR1 and CDR2: SGHTS and YDEGEE. CDR3 amino acids: CASSRGLARNILYF. In nucleotides, the CDR3 is TGTGCCAGCAGCCGTGGACTAGCACGAAACATTCTGTACTTC.

There are a few counts of this clonotype. This may be a read error: a much more frequent sequence differs by one nucleotide. The chain uses TRBV12-3 or TRBV12-4 and TRBJ1-4, with no clear D. The CDR3 loop spans 12 amino acids. DNA of the CDR3: TGTGCCAACAGTCCAACTAATGAAAAACTGTTTTTT. Its translation is CANSPTNEKLFF.

This clonotype was counted between two and nine times. The chain uses TRBV20-1 and TRBJ2-3; a weak D match, TRBD2 (7 bases). CDR3 length: 14 amino acids. Trimming cost V 5 bases and J 3 bases, with 15 bases left between them. Germline lookup yields CDR1 DFQATT and CDR2 SNEGSKA (reference sequence). CDR3: CSAEGGGRTDTQYF. The DNA for the CDR3 is TGCAGTGCTGAGGGGGGGGGGCGGACAGATACGCAGTATTTT.